This TCR beta chain is from a study of monozygotic twins with inflammatory bowel disease. Study results and caveats: Findings did not support one strong IBD-associated signal or clonotype. Compared with healthy co-twins, IBD patients showed reduced TCRbeta repertoire diversity by inverse Simpson. Clonotype overlap with others was lower in IBD patients than in healthy twins, a difference that was greatest with disease activity.

Each sample's cDNA came from eight separate reactions. TCRdb re-called the 5' RACE reads; one entry per CDR3 protein, DNA not given. The sample table sets out 110,000 or so distinct CDR3 sequences. Comments on this clonotype: Its target is unknown.

The CDR3 loop spans 15 amino acids. This TCR came from a human donor with ulcerative colitis or Crohn's disease, or a healthy co-twin of an affected twin (not recorded which). The specimen was blood. This chain connects TRBV12-3 or TRBV12-4 to TRBJ1-5. The CDR3 region is CASREDGDSNQPQHF.